This TCR beta chain came from a study of blood T cell repertoires in COVID-19. Study-wide context: The study drew acute and convalescent COVID-19 samples from the United States, Italy and Spain. The analysed material was cDNA or gDNA that came from T cells, B-cell-depleted T cells, or PBMCs.

V was pared by 7 bases and J by 4 bases, with 17 bases between. Per germline, CDR1 MDHEN and CDR2 SYDVKM. The CDR3 contains 15 residues. How the authors handled the data: Estimated nucleated cell counts came from reference gene primer amplification. Assay used: immunoSEQ multiplex PCR; TCRdb lists only in-frame clones, some missing. The V and J calls and clone size were taken over from that table, and D and trimming were inferred from the DNA. Seen here are 130,000 to 150,000 clones, more than 80% observed once, and the top ten hold approximately 9%. J is TRBJ1-5 and V is TRBV28; D gene ambiguous. This TCR was sampled from an elderly woman in a cohort sampled during active or convalescent COVID-19. Sequenced: peripheral blood. CDR3 residues: CASTPLLWPNQPQHF. DNA of the CDR3: TGTGCCAGCACCCCCCTCCTGTGGCCTAATCAGCCCCAGCATTTT. The variable domain in full, with the rest retrieved from reference TRBV28 and TRBJ1-5, is DVKVTQSSRYLVKRTGEKVFLECVQDMDHENMFWYRQDPGLGLRLIYFSYDVKMKEKGDIPEGYSVSREKKERFSLILESASTNQTSMYLCASTPLLWPNQPQHFGDGTRLSIL.